Each of the 30 T cell receptor beta chains below was sequenced from the same sample in a study of T cells in Graves' hyperthyroidism and ophthalmopathy. RNA transcripts gave rise to amplified TCR beta CDR3 regions. First-round RT-PCR targeting the TCR CDR3 was performed with the HTBI primer set. TCRdb re-derived calls from the multiplex PCR reads in MiXCR, one entry per CDR3 protein. The sample holds under 300,000 distinct CDR3 sequences, approximately 16% seen once. The material sequenced was blood. Receptors were obtained from a woman aged 50 to 60 with Graves' hyperthyroidism that later progressed to Graves' ophthalmopathy.

About this clonotype itself: A much bigger clone sits one base away, suggesting this may be a read error. The J gene is TRBJ2-3, the V gene TRBV27; D is undetermined. Per the germline V gene, CDR1 is MNHEY and CDR2 is SMNVEV (reference sequence). Trimming cost V 5 bases and J 4 bases, with 13 bases left between them. CDR3 length: 14 amino acids. CDR3 sequence (DNA): TGTGCCAGCAGTACCCGACGGGCTGCAGATACGCAGTATTTT. Translation gives CASSTRRAADTQYF.

This clonotype appeared many times. The genes are TRBV20-1 and TRBJ2-5; 12 nucleotides line up with TRBD2. The CDR3 totals 15 residues. Germline V lookup: CDR1 DFQATT, CDR2 SNEGSKA (reference sequence). After removal of 6 bases from V and 5 bases from J, the junction contained 10 bases not matched to a gene. CDR3 sequence (DNA): TGCAGTGCCAATCCGACTAGCGGGAGAAGGGAGACCCAGTACTTC. Protein sequence: CSANPTSGRRETQYF.

This clonotype was seen many times. The rearrangement uses TRBV20-1 and TRBJ1-1; D remains unclear. The CDR3 spans 17 residues. The germline V gene encodes CDR1 DFQATT and CDR2 SNEGSKA (reference sequence). The V end was cut by 3 bases, the J end by 8 bases, with 28 bases between. The CDR3 reads CSASPGAYPTFSTEAFF. CDR3 in DNA: TGCAGTGCTAGTCCCGGAGCCTACCCCACCTTCTCTACCGAAGCTTTCTTT.

This clonotype showed up just a few times. This chain connects TRBV20-1 to TRBJ2-7, with D unclear. CDR1 is DFQATT, CDR2 SNEGSKA, per germline (reference sequence). The CDR3 is 11 residues long. V lost 5 bases, J lost 3 bases, and 8 bases lay in between. For the CDR3, the DNA is TGCAGTGCTGGCCCGGGCTACGAGCAGTACTTC. Residues: CSAGPGYEQYF.

This clonotype has a count of ten or more. The V call is TRBV30, the J call TRBJ2-1; 8 positions match TRBD2. The germline V gene encodes CDR1 GTSNPN and CDR2 SVGIG (reference sequence). The CDR3 has 15 residues. V lost 0 bases and J lost 12; bases outside the gene matches: 13. The CDR3 here is CAWSVMEASGRSQFF. CDR3 sequence (DNA): TGTGCCTGGAGTGTAATGGAAGCTAGCGGGCGCTCGCAGTTCTTC.

On this clonotype itself: A much more abundant neighbour one base away suggests this may be a read error. This chain links TRBV6-4 with TRBJ2-2; D tentatively fits TRBD1 or TRBD2 (5 bases each). This CDR3 region has 15 residues. V was clipped by 3 bases and J by 3 bases, with 11 bases between them. The V gene's germline CDR1 is MRHNA and CDR2 SNTAGT. As DNA, the CDR3 is TGTGCCAGCAGTGAAGAGGGGCTGGACACCGGGGAGCTGTTTTTT. Its protein product is CASSEEGLDTGELFF.

The V gene is TRBV12-3 or TRBV12-4, the J gene TRBJ2-5, with D perhaps given as TRBD1 or TRBD2 (5 bases each). V shed 6 bases and J shed 1 base, with 18 bases lying between them. The CDR3 consists of 16 residues. The CDR3 bases are TGTGCCAGCAGCCCCCCACACGGGACCCGCCAAGAGACCCAGTACTTC. Protein: CASSPPHGTRQETQYF.

This clonotype was recorded many times. V is TRBV20-1 and J is TRBJ2-3, with 9 bases that match TRBD2. From germline, CDR1 is DFQATT and CDR2 SNEGSKA (reference sequence). V shed 1 base, J shed 6 bases, and the junction held 14 bases outside the gene matches. The CDR3 spans 17 residues. The CDR3 reads CSARVGVVGGRGDTQYF. Here the CDR3 DNA reads TGCAGTGCTAGAGTTGGGGTAGTTGGCGGGAGGGGTGATACGCAGTATTTT.

The chain is built from TRBV2 and TRBJ2-7, with 9 bases fitting TRBD2. This CDR3 is built from 14 residues. The V gene end was trimmed by 6 bases and the J gene end by 3 bases; junction bases not matched to a gene: 6. Germline values: CDR1 SNHLY, CDR2 FYNNEI. CDR3 nucleotides: TGTGCCAGCAGGACGACTAGCGGTTACTACGAGCAGTACTTC. Its translation: CASRTTSGYYEQYF.

The V and J genes are TRBV20-1 and TRBJ1-2; a possible D gene is TRBD1 (5 bases). The CDR3 consists of 13 residues. The V end lost 4 bases, the J end lost 2 bases, and 11 bases lay between the germline ends. In germline, CDR1 is DFQATT, CDR2 SNEGSKA (reference sequence). The CDR3: CSANGGINYGYTF. DNA of the CDR3: TGCAGTGCTAACGGGGGGATCAACTATGGCTACACCTTC.

In its sample, this clonotype was seen once. A much larger clone lies a single base off, so this may be a read error. This likely comes from a read error, as the CDR3 has no conserved phenylalanine or tryptophan at its end. The rearrangement links TRBV3-1 to TRBJ1-3; D is ambiguous. The CDR3 spans 11 residues. The germline V gene has CDR1 LGHDT and CDR2 YNNKEL (reference sequence). The V gene lost 5 bases and the J gene lost 10 bases, with 9 bases spanning the gap. CDR3 region: CASSSRATIYL. For the CDR3, the DNA is TGTGCCAGCAGCTCGAGAGCGACCATATATCTT.

This clonotype was counted a few times. The chain has TRBV4-1 and TRBJ1-2, with D tentatively TRBD1 (6 bases). The germline V gene has CDR1 MGHRA and CDR2 YSYEKL. V was trimmed by 8 bases and J by 6 bases, leaving 19 bases between them. This CDR3 region has 14 residues. The CDR3 DNA reads as TGCGCCAGCCAGGAGGACAGTCGGCTTAATGGCTACACCTTC. The encoded protein is CASQEDSRLNGYTF.

This clonotype was counted only a few times. The chain recombines TRBV7-9 with TRBJ2-2; 11 nucleotides align to TRBD1. This CDR3 comprises 17 residues. Per germline, CDR1 SEHNR and CDR2 FQNEAQ (reference sequence). Unmatched junction bases numbered 11, after V lost 6 bases and J lost 5 bases. Here the CDR3 DNA reads TGTGCCAGCAGTTTCATTACCGGGACAGGGGGAACCGGGGAGCTGTTTTTT. It codes for CASSFITGTGGTGELFF.

In its sample, this clonotype was seen a few times. The gene calls are TRBV12-3 or TRBV12-4 and TRBJ2-7; D remains unclear. V lost 6 bases and J 2 bases, leaving 8 bases between the germline ends. The CDR3 has 12 residues. The CDR3 nucleotides are TGTGCCAGCAGCGCATTACCCTACGAGCAGTACTTC. Translating it yields CASSALPYEQYF.

The table lists this clonotype with many counts. The gene calls are TRBV12-3 or TRBV12-4 and TRBJ2-1; 9 bases are a match to TRBD1. This CDR3 has 17 residues. Trimming took 5 bases from V and 1 from J; bases not matched to a gene: 9. CDR3 residues: CASSRPGTGNSYNEQFF. CDR3 DNA: TGTGCCAGCAGTCGGCCCGGGACAGGGAATTCCTACAATGAGCAGTTCTTC.

This clonotype was recorded many times. V usage is TRBV6-1 and J usage is TRBJ2-1; D uncertain. Germline CDR1 is MNHNS and CDR2 is SASEGT. V gave up 11 bases and J gave up 6 bases, with 11 bases separating them. The CDR3 is 11 amino acids. The CDR3 nucleotides are TGTGCCTTCGCCCTCGGCAATGAGCAGTTCTTC. Translating gives CAFALGNEQFF.

Written as DNA, the CDR3 is TGTGCCAGCAGCAAGGTTCCCCAAAGGGGGGATACGCAGTATTTT. Translating it yields CASSKVPQRGDTQYF. V gene TRBV5-4 combines with J gene TRBJ2-3; possible D gene TRBD1, 6 bases. V was clipped by 4 bases and J by 6 bases, with 18 bases between them. This CDR3 comprises 15 residues. Germline CDR1 reads SGHNT; CDR2 reads YYREEE (reference sequence).

This clonotype was found a few times. One end of the junction is discordant with germline, which a read error may explain. V gene TRBV2 combines with J gene TRBJ1-2, with no clear D. Germline CDR1 SNHLY, CDR2 FYNNEI. The CDR3 is 11 residues long. The CDR3 sequence is CASSETYGHTF. In DNA, the CDR3 is TGTGCCAGCAGTGAAACGTATGGCCACACCTTC.

There are many counts of this clonotype. The rearrangement uses TRBV20-1 and TRBJ2-3, with 7 bases identical to TRBD2. The germline V gene encodes CDR1 DFQATT and CDR2 SNEGSKA (reference sequence). J was trimmed by 0 bases and V by 3 bases; bases with no gene match: 0. CDR3 length: 13 residues. The CDR3 region is CSASSGSTDTQYF. The CDR3 DNA reads as TGCAGTGCTAGTAGCGGGAGCACAGATACGCAGTATTTT.

This clonotype has at least ten counts. The genes are TRBV13 and TRBJ2-7, with D tentatively TRBD2 (6 bases). The CDR3 is 14 residues long. Trimming took off 3 bases at V and 1 base at J, with 10 bases between the two ends. The germline gives CDR1 PRHDT, CDR2 FYEKMQ (reference sequence). CDR3 nucleotides: TGTGCCAGCAGCTTGGAGCGGGCTTCCTACGAGCAGTACTTC. It codes for CASSLERASYEQYF. The full variable domain, in which reference TRBV13 and TRBJ2-7 provide the parts outside the CDR3, is AAGVIQSPRHLIKEKRETATLKCYPIPRHDTVYWYQQGPGQDPQFLISFYEKMQSDKGSIPDRFSAQQFSDYHSELNMSSLELGDSALYFCASSLERASYEQYFGPGTRLTVT.

The V gene is TRBV6-1, the J gene TRBJ1-4, with TRBD1 as a possible D gene (6 bases). Germline CDR1 reads MNHNS; CDR2 reads SASEGT. This CDR3 spans 15 amino acids. The V and J ends lost 6 bases and 3 bases respectively, with 14 bases between them. CDR3 loop: CASRSAGVPNEKLFF. The DNA for the CDR3 is TGTGCCAGCAGGTCCGCAGGGGTTCCTAATGAAAAACTGTTTTTT.

This clonotype has ten or more counts. This chain joins TRBV20-1 and TRBJ2-3, with 10 bases identical to TRBD2. The CDR3 runs 16 residues. Germline-derived CDR1 and CDR2 are DFQATT and SNEGSKA (reference sequence). Trimming took 2 bases from V and 5 from J; bases not matched to a gene: 10. CDR3 sequence reads: CSARPSSGRGGDTQYF. The CDR3, as DNA: TGCAGTGCTAGACCTTCTAGCGGGAGAGGTGGAGATACGCAGTATTTT.

The chain employs TRBV13 and TRBJ2-3; 7 nucleotides align to TRBD2. V shed 9 bases, J shed 3 bases, and the junction held 18 bases outside the gene matches. Per the germline V gene, CDR1 is PRHDT and CDR2 is FYEKMQ (reference sequence). The CDR3 is made up of 17 amino acids. CDR3 nucleotide sequence: TGTGCCAGTAACCAGGGCGGGAGCGATGTTGAGACAGATACGCAGTATTTT. This gives the protein CASNQGGSDVETDTQYF.

This clonotype was picked up many times. V gene TRBV3-1 combines with J gene TRBJ2-5; no definite D call. V lost 3 bases, J lost 5 bases, and 13 bases lay in between. Germline loops: CDR1 LGHDT, CDR2 YNNKEL (reference sequence). The CDR3 is made up of 14 amino acids. The CDR3 DNA sequence: TGTGCCAGCAGCCAGGGGATGCCTCGGGAGACCCAGTACTTC. This codes for CASSQGMPRETQYF.

This clonotype was observed at least ten times. The chain has TRBV6-1 and TRBJ2-7, with TRBD1 identical over 10 bases. This CDR3 region has 18 residues. Germline V CDR1 and CDR2: MNHNS, SASEGT. Trimming at V came to 8 bases and at J to 0 bases, leaving 16 bases not matched to a gene. The CDR3 region has the DNA TGTGCCAGCCCTTTGGGGACAGGGGAATCAACCGACTCCTACGAGCAGTACTTC. It encodes CASPLGTGESTDSYEQYF.

V is TRBV9 and J is TRBJ1-2; D gene uncertain. V was cut by 3 bases and J by 7 bases, with 19 bases left in between. Germline V lookup: CDR1 SGDLS, CDR2 YYNGEE. The CDR3 contains 15 residues. The CDR3: CASSGAEGRGCGYTF. In nucleotides, the CDR3 is TGTGCCAGCAGCGGGGCGGAGGGCCGAGGATGTGGCTACACCTTC. The full variable domain, rest sourced from reference TRBV9 and TRBJ1-2, is DSGVTQTPKHLITATGQRVTLRCSPRSGDLSVYWYQQSLDQGLQFLIQYYNGEERAKGNILERFSAQQFPDLHSELNLSSLELGDSALYFCASSGAEGRGCGYTFGSGTRLTVV.

The chain has TRBV28 and TRBJ2-2; the D gene is possibly TRBD1 (6 bases). Germline V gives CDR1 MDHEN, CDR2 SYDVKM. Between the trimmed V and J ends, which lost 9 bases and 2 bases, there was a span of 10 bases. This CDR3 is built from 13 residues. CDR3 DNA sequence: TGTGCCAGTATACAGGGAAACACCGGGGAGCTGTTTTTT. Amino acid sequence: CASIQGNTGELFF.

The sample holds many counts of this clonotype. V is TRBV6-1 and J is TRBJ1-1; 7 bases agree with TRBD1. The length of the CDR3 is 14 residues. Trimming at V came to 7 bases and at J to 5 bases, leaving 10 bases not matched to a gene. Germline values: CDR1 MNHNS, CDR2 SASEGT. In DNA, the CDR3 is TGTGCCAGCACCGGGACAGAACGAAAGACTGAAGCTTTCTTT. Its translation: CASTGTERKTEAFF.

This clonotype was detected many times. J is TRBJ2-5 and V is TRBV20-1; 9 nucleotides align to TRBD2. Losses at the gene ends were 2 bases for V and 1 base for J; bases not matched to a gene: 8. CDR3 size: 16 residues. In germline, CDR1 is DFQATT, CDR2 SNEGSKA (reference sequence). The CDR3 protein is CSARPIAGAIQETQYF. Written as DNA, the CDR3 is TGCAGTGCTAGACCTATAGCGGGAGCGATCCAAGAGACCCAGTACTTC.

Turning to this clonotype: With a much larger clone just one base away, this may be a read error. The J gene is TRBJ1-3, the V gene TRBV27; D uncertain. Trimming removed 4 bases from V and 2 bases from J, with 3 bases in between. This CDR3 spans 12 amino acids. Germline CDR1 MNHEY, CDR2 SMNVEV (reference sequence). The CDR3 protein is CASSSAGNTIYF. DNA for the CDR3: TGTGCCAGCAGTTCGGCTGGAAACACCATATATTTT.